A selection of T cell receptor beta chains follows, all from one sample in a study of tumor and adjacent non-tumor tissue in lung cancer. TCRdb re-called the multiplex PCR reads with MiXCR, one entry per CDR3 protein. The repertoire holds 75,000 to 95,000 distinct CDR3 sequences, about 66% seen once, with about 18% in the top ten. Sequenced input: lung tumor tissue. The receptors derive from a man aged 55 to 70 with non-small cell lung cancer. Both conserved end residues are part of each CDR3. D genes are given only for firm matches. Where a row states a size, it is once, few, many or the class of an expanded clone; other rows omit it.

CDR3 DNA	CDR3 protein	D gene	V gene	J gene	clone size
TGTGCCAGCAGTCTCCGGACAGGGGGCTTCTACGAGCAGTACTTC	CASSLRTGGFYEQYF	TRBD1	TRBV6-1	TRBJ2-7	.
TGCAGTGCTAGGGGGGACAGATTCTACGAGCAGTACTTC	CSARGDRFYEQYF	TRBD1	TRBV20-1	TRBJ2-7	.
TGTGCCAGCAGTTCACCTCAGGGAGGGGTGATTCGCAATCAGCCCCAGCATTTT	CASSSPQGGVIRNQPQHF	.	TRBV28	TRBJ1-5	few
TGTGCCAGCAGTGGACAGGTGTCCTACGAGCAGTACTTC	CASSGQVSYEQYF	.	TRBV25-1	TRBJ2-7	.
TGTGCCGGCAGCTTAGAACAGGGCTACGAGCGGTACTTC	CAGSLEQGYERYF	.	TRBV11-2	TRBJ2-7	.
TGCGCCAGCAGCCAAGAACCCGGTAAGGCGGCCGGGGAGCTGCTTTTT	CASSQEPGKAAGELLF	.	TRBV4-1	TRBJ2-2	.
TGTGCCAGCAGCTCCCAAAGCGGGACTGAAGCTTTCTTT	CASSSQSGTEAFF	.	TRBV7-9	TRBJ1-1	few
TGCGCCAGTGCCCTGGGAGGGAGGGCCAATGAGCAGTTCTTC	CASALGGRANEQFF	TRBD2	TRBV5-1	TRBJ2-1	many
TGTGCCACCAGTGAGTCGGTGACGGCTGCTGAAGCTTTCTTT	CATSESVTAAEAFF	.	TRBV10-3	TRBJ1-1	.
TGTGCCAGCAAAGTAACAGGGGGCAAAAACATTCAGTACTTC	CASKVTGGKNIQYF	TRBD1	TRBV12-3/TRBV12-4	TRBJ2-4	many
TGTGTCAGCAGTTTACGGCAGGGGGCGAGTTATGGAAACACCATATATTTT	CVSSLRQGASYGNTIYF	TRBD1	TRBV28	TRBJ1-3	once
TGCGCCAGAAGGCCTCCCGGCCCTGCTAACTATGGCTACACCTTC	CARRPPGPANYGYTF	.	TRBV4-3	TRBJ1-2	.
TGCAGTGCTAGAATGTATTCGGGACTAACTAGCACAGATACGCAGTATTTT	CSARMYSGLTSTDTQYF	TRBD2	TRBV20-1	TRBJ2-3	many
TGCGCCAGCAGCTCGTCTTCGGGGGGCGATGAGCTGTTCTTC	CASSSSSGGDELFF	.	TRBV5-1	TRBJ2-1	.
TGTGCGCGCAGCCGGGGGGGGAATACGCGCTTCCCCGAGCAGTACTTC	CARSRGGNTRFPEQYF	TRBD2	TRBV11-1	TRBJ2-7	.
TGTGCCAGCAGGCTGGGACTAGCGGGAGCTAGTGAGCAGTTCTTC	CASRLGLAGASEQFF	TRBD2	TRBV5-1	TRBJ2-1	.
TGTGCCAGCAGTTACCCGGGGGGGACCGGCAATTCAACCCTCCAATTT	CASSYPGGTGNSTLQF	.	TRBV6-5	TRBJ1-6	.
TGCGCCAGCACCTCGGGGGGGAACACCGGGGAGCTGTTTTTT	CASTSGGNTGELFF	TRBD2	TRBV5-1	TRBJ2-2	few
TGTGCCAGCAGCTTGGATGACAGGAGATACATCGAGACCCAGTACTTC	CASSLDDRRYIETQYF	.	TRBV5-5	TRBJ2-5	many
TGTGCCAGCAGCATCCAGTACACCGGGGGGTTGTTTTTT	CASSIQYTGGLFF	TRBD2	TRBV11-2	TRBJ2-2	once
TGTGCCAGCGGCTTAGAGTTTCATGAGCAGCTCTTC	CASGLEFHEQLF	.	TRBV11-2	TRBJ2-1	.
TGTGCCAGCAGTGGACTAGCGGGCCAACAAGAGACCCAGTACTTC	CASSGLAGQQETQYF	TRBD2	TRBV2	TRBJ2-5	.
TGTGCCAGCAGTGCGAGGATTGGCCCCTATGAGCAGTTCTTC	CASSARIGPYEQFF	.	TRBV25-1	TRBJ2-1	many
TGTGCCAGCAGCGGACAGGGGGCTCCGGAGACCCAGTACTTC	CASSGQGAPETQYF	TRBD1	TRBV7-2	TRBJ2-5	few
TGTGCCAGTAACACGACAGGGCCCACCGGGGAGCTGTTTTTT	CASNTTGPTGELFF	TRBD1	TRBV5-4	TRBJ2-2	.
TGTGCCAGCGGTTTGAACTACTACGAGCAGTATTTC	CASGLNYYEQYF	.	TRBV12-3/TRBV12-4	TRBJ2-7	.
TGCAGTGCTAGAGCCCTGAGACTAGCGGGTCCCTACAATGAGCAGTTCTTC	CSARALRLAGPYNEQFF	TRBD2	TRBV20-1	TRBJ2-1	many
TGTGCCAGCCTAAAGACCGGGACTAGCGGGAGCGAGAGGAACACAGGGGAGCTGTTTTTT	CASLKTGTSGSERNTGELFF	TRBD2	TRBV4-2	TRBJ2-2	.
TGTGCCAGCAATTTGCAAGATACGCAGTATTTT	CASNLQDTQYF	.	TRBV12-3/TRBV12-4	TRBJ2-3	.
TGCAGTGCTAGATATCTCGGTCAAACGAGGGACGAGCAGTACTTC	CSARYLGQTRDEQYF	.	TRBV20-1	TRBJ2-7	.
TGTGCCAACCAACCGACGGAAGGGCTTCCATACTTC	CANQPTEGLPYF	.	TRBV5-6	TRBJ2-7	.
TGTGCCAGCAGCCAAGATCGACCTAGCGGGGGGGAGGATACGCAGTATTTT	CASSQDRPSGGEDTQYF	TRBD2	TRBV4-2	TRBJ2-3	many
TGCGGCGTTGGGACAGGGGATAGCGGGAGTTATGGCTACACCTTC	CGVGTGDSGSYGYTF	TRBD1	TRBV29-1	TRBJ1-2	.
TGCAGTGCCCGCCCGGGCCGTTTGTATGGCTACACCTTC	CSARPGRLYGYTF	.	TRBV20-1	TRBJ1-2	many
TGTGCCAGCAGCTTAAATAGTGGGGTTTACACCGGGGAGCTGTTTTTT	CASSLNSGVYTGELFF	.	TRBV11-1	TRBJ2-2	.
TGTGCCAGCAGCTTGGAATTGAGATACAATGAGCAGTTCTTC	CASSLELRYNEQFF	.	TRBV7-9	TRBJ2-1	many
TGTAGCATTGAAGGCGGCAGGGGTAGGAGTGAGACCCAGTACTTC	CSIEGGRGRSETQYF	.	TRBV29-1	TRBJ2-5	.
TGCGCCAGCAGCTTCGCCGGAATCACAGATACGCGGTATTTT	CASSFAGITDTRYF	.	TRBV5-1	TRBJ2-3	.
TGCGCAAGCAGCCAAGCCGGGGCTGGGAGTAATCGGCCCCAGGATTTT	CASSQAGAGSNRPQDF	.	TRBV4-1	TRBJ1-5	.
TGCGACAGCAGTGTTACAGGGATAGTGGGCACTGAAGCTTTCTTT	CDSSVTGIVGTEAFF	.	TRBV4-1	TRBJ1-1	.
TGTGCCAGCAGAGATACTAGATCTGGGCCCAACGTCCTGACTTTC	CASRDTRSGPNVLTF	.	TRBV6-2/TRBV6-3	TRBJ2-6	.
TGTGCCAGCAGTTTAGACGGCGGCAATGAGCAGTTCTTC	CASSLDGGNEQFF	.	TRBV12-3/TRBV12-4	TRBJ2-1	few
TGCAGTGCTAGCCCTACAGGGTTGACTGAAGCTTTCTTT	CSASPTGLTEAFF	.	TRBV20-1	TRBJ1-1	many
TGTGCCAGCAACTCACAGGGGGGCACTAAAGCTCTCTTT	CASNSQGGTKALF	TRBD1	TRBV11-3	TRBJ1-1	.
TGCGCCAGCAGCACCGGGACAGGGCTGGGAGATACACAGTATTTT	CASSTGTGLGDTQYF	TRBD1	TRBV10-1	TRBJ2-3	.
TGTGCCTGGAGTTCGGGACAGCAGAACTATGGCTACACCTTC	CAWSSGQQNYGYTF	TRBD1	TRBV30	TRBJ1-2	few
TGTACCAGCACACAGAGGTGGGGGGGTGGGCAAGAGACCCAGTACTTC	CTSTQRWGGGQETQYF	TRBD2	TRBV6-5	TRBJ2-5	.
TGTGCCAGCAGACCTAGGGGGGGACTCCCTTTGATTGTTGAAACCGGGGAGCTGTTTTTT	CASRPRGGLPLIVETGELFF	.	TRBV6-1	TRBJ2-2	.